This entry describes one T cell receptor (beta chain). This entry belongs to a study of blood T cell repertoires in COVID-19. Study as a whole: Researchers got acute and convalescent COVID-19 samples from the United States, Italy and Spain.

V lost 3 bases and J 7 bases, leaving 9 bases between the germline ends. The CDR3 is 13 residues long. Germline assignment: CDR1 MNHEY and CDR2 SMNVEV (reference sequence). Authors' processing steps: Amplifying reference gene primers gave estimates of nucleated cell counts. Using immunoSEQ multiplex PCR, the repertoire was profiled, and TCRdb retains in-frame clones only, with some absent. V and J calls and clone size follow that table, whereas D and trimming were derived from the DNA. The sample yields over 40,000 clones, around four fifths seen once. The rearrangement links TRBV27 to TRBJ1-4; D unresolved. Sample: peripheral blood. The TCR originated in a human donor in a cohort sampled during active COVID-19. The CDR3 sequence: CASSFGSGEKLFF. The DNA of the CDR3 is TGTGCCAGCAGTTTTGGATCAGGTGAAAAACTGTTTTTT.